The 14 T cell receptor beta chains in this list originate from one sample, sequenced in a study of blood T cell repertoires in COVID-19. Repertoires were generated with immunoSEQ multiplex PCR, while TCRdb's copy carries only in-frame clones and drops some. The table has hundreds of thousands of clones, 88% seen once. Sequencing input: PBMCs or T cells enriched from blood (not recorded which). These receptors were collected from a woman aged 40 to 50 with acute COVID-19.

This chain links TRBV15 with TRBJ2-7, with TRBD2 matching 11 bases. CDR1 and CDR2 from the germline V gene are LNHNV and YYDKDF (reference sequence). The CDR3 runs 14 residues. Trimming took 8 bases from V and 2 from J; bases not matched to a gene: 5. The DNA for the CDR3 is TGTGCCACCTCGAAGACTAGCGGGGCCTACGAGCAGTACTTC. It is translated as CATSKTSGAYEQYF.

CDR3 DNA: TGTGCCAGCAGGCTACAGAATTCACCCCTCCACTTT. This gives the protein CASRLQNSPLHF. This chain uses TRBV25-1 with TRBJ1-6; D is uncertain. The CDR3 extends over 12 amino acids. Trimming stripped 6 bases from V and 7 bases from J, with 7 bases between. Germline loops: CDR1 MGHDK, CDR2 SYGVNS.

The chain uses TRBV6-5 and TRBJ1-2; 7 bases agree with TRBD1. The trim removed 2 bases at V and 8 bases at J, leaving 11 bases unmatched. The germline V gene has CDR1 MNHEY and CDR2 SVGAGI. This CDR3 contains 15 residues. CDR3 protein: CASSYLADREDGYTF. CDR3 coding DNA: TGTGCCAGCAGTTACCTAGCCGACAGGGAGGACGGCTACACCTTC.

The chain joins TRBV5-4 to TRBJ2-1; 10 bases match TRBD1. The CDR3 has 17 amino acids. CDR1 and CDR2 (germline): SGHNT, YYREEE (reference sequence). The trim removed 3 bases at V and 7 bases at J, leaving 13 bases unmatched. CDR3 protein: CASSSSRQGALQNEQFF. As DNA, the CDR3 is TGTGCCAGCAGCTCTTCTCGACAGGGGGCCTTGCAAAATGAGCAGTTCTTC.

The chain uses TRBV30 and TRBJ1-2; D ambiguous. There are 13 residues in the CDR3. The V gene lost 3 bases and the J gene lost 4 bases, with 12 bases spanning the gap. Germline-derived CDR1 and CDR2 are GTSNPN and SVGIG (reference sequence). In DNA, the CDR3 is TGTGCCTGGAGCCCTGAGAGGAGCTATGGCTACACCTTC. Its protein product is CAWSPERSYGYTF.

This clone was counted once. CDR3 in amino acids: CASSQDAGESYEQYF. The DNA for the CDR3 is TGCGCCAGCAGCCAAGATGCAGGGGAGTCCTACGAGCAGTACTTC. The genes are TRBV4-1 and TRBJ2-7, with TRBD1 as a possible D gene (6 bases). Deletions cut 0 bases from V and 1 base from J, with 10 bases between. This CDR3 comprises 15 residues. Germline lookup yields CDR1 MGHRA and CDR2 YSYEKL.

V is TRBV9 and J is TRBJ2-3; TRBD2 matches 7 bases. Germline CDR1 SGDLS, CDR2 YYNGEE. This CDR3 region has 16 residues. Trimming removed 7 bases from V and 1 base from J; junction bases left unmatched: 12. The CDR3 sequence: CASLPGSGGGTDTQYF. CDR3 nucleotides: TGTGCCAGCCTCCCGGGTAGTGGGGGGGGCACAGATACGCAGTATTTT. The full variable domain, completed using reference TRBV9 and TRBJ2-3, is DSGVTQTPKHLITATGQRVTLRCSPRSGDLSVYWYQQSLDQGLQFLIQYYNGEERAKGNILERFSAQQFPDLHSELNLSSLELGDSALYFCASLPGSGGGTDTQYFGPGTRLTVL.

The chain recombines TRBV18 with TRBJ1-4; 10 nucleotides line up with TRBD1. This CDR3 region has 14 residues. V lost 4 bases and J lost 5; bases outside the gene matches: 1. Looked up from germline, CDR1 is KGHSH and CDR2 is LQKENI. CDR3 in amino acids: CASSRGQGNEKLFF. CDR3 nucleotides: TGTGCCAGCTCACGGGGACAGGGGAATGAAAAACTGTTTTTT.

This rearrangement joins TRBV6-5 to TRBJ1-1; 9 bases are shared with TRBD1. Germline V gene data show CDR1 as MNHEY and CDR2 as SVGAGI. The V segment lost 6 bases and the J segment 1 base; nucleotides outside the gene matches: 0. The CDR3 consists of 13 residues. In DNA form, the CDR3 reads TGTGCCAGCAGACAGGGGGCGAACACTGAAGCTTTCTTT. It encodes CASRQGANTEAFF.

This chain joins TRBV9 and TRBJ1-1; no clear D. V was trimmed by 0 bases and J by 1 base, leaving 10 bases between them. The CDR3 length is 15 residues. Per germline, CDR1 SGDLS and CDR2 YYNGEE. The CDR3 nucleotides are TGTGCCAGCAGCGTAGGTTTGGCGGAGAACACTGAAGCTTTCTTT. This encodes CASSVGLAENTEAFF.

This sequence joins TRBV5-1 and TRBJ1-1; 9 nucleotides line up with TRBD1. The V gene's germline CDR1 is SGHRS and CDR2 YFSETQ. V lost 1 base and J lost 0; bases outside the gene matches: 7. The CDR3 spans 17 residues. The CDR3 region is CASSLTQGASVNTEAFF. In nucleotides, the CDR3 is TGCGCCAGCAGCTTGACACAGGGGGCATCTGTGAACACTGAAGCTTTCTTT.

The chain couples TRBV25-1 to TRBJ2-5; 7 bases match TRBD2. The J segment lost 5 bases and the V segment lost 7 bases, leaving 10 bases of the junction unmatched. Germline V CDR1 and CDR2: MGHDK, SYGVNS. This CDR3 has 14 amino acids. In DNA, the CDR3 is TGTGCCAGCAACCCTAGCGGCTCCGCGGAGACCCAGTACTTC. Protein: CASNPSGSAETQYF.

J is TRBJ2-7 and V is TRBV11-2; 7 nucleotides line up with TRBD1. In germline, CDR1 is SGHAT, CDR2 FQNNGV. This CDR3 has 15 amino acids. The V segment lost 6 bases and the J segment 5 bases; nucleotides outside the gene matches: 13. The chain's CDR3 is CASSHDGDSGDEQYF. For the CDR3, the DNA is TGTGCCAGCAGTCACGACGGGGACAGCGGAGACGAGCAGTACTTC.

V is TRBV2 and J is TRBJ1-4, with D possibly matching TRBD1 (6 bases). Deletions cut 4 bases from V and 5 bases from J, with 11 bases between. The CDR3 contains 14 residues. Germline V gene lookup returns CDR1 SNHLY and CDR2 FYNNEI. The CDR3 region is CASSVRDKNEKLFF. The CDR3 bases are TGTGCCAGCAGTGTTCGGGACAAAAATGAAAAACTGTTTTTT.